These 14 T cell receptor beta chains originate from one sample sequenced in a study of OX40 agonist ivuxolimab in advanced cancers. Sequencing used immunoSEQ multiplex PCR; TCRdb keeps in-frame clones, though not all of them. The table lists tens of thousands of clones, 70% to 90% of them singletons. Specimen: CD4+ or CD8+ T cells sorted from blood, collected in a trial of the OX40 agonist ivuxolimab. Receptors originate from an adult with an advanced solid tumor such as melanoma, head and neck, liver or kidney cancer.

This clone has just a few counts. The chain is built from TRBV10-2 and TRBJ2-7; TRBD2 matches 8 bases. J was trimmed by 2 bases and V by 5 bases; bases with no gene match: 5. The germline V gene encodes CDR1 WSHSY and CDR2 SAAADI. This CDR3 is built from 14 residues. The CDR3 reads CASSWTSSAYEQYF. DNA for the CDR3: TGCGCCAGCAGTTGGACTAGCAGCGCCTACGAGCAGTACTTC.

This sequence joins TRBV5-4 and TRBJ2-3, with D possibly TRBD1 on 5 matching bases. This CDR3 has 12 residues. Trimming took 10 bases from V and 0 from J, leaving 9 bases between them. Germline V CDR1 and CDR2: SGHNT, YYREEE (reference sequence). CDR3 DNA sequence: TGTGCCGGAAGGGGCAGCACAGATACGCAGTATTTT. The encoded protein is CAGRGSTDTQYF.

CDR3 nucleotides: TGCGCCAGCAGCCACGGGACAGGGGGCGCAGGGACCACCGGGGAGCTGTTTTTT. It yields the protein CASSHGTGGAGTTGELFF. V usage is TRBV5-1 and J usage is TRBJ2-2, with TRBD1 matching over 12 bases. The J segment lost 4 bases and the V segment lost 4 bases, leaving 11 bases of the junction unmatched. The CDR3 is made up of 18 amino acids. Germline assignment: CDR1 SGHRS and CDR2 YFSETQ.

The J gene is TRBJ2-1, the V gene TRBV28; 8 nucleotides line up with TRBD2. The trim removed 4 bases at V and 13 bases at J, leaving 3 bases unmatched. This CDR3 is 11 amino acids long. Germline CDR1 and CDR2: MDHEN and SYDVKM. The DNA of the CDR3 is TGTGCCAGCAGTTCCCGGGAGGGCCAGTTCTTC. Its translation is CASSSREGQFF.

The CDR3 DNA follows: TGTGCCAGCAGCTTAGCCTTCGACAGATCGAACACCGGGGAGCTGTTTTTT. This codes for CASSLAFDRSNTGELFF. The chain combines TRBV7-9 with TRBJ2-2, with D maybe TRBD1 (5 bases). Germline lookup yields CDR1 SEHNR and CDR2 FQNEAQ (reference sequence). V was cut by 0 bases and J by 0 bases, with 11 bases left in between. This CDR3 has 17 amino acids.

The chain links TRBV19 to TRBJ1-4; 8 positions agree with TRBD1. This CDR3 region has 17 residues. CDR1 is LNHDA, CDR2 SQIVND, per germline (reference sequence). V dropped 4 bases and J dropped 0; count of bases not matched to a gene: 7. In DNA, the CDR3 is TGTGCCAGTAGTAGGGACAGGCCTGGGGCAACTAATGAAAAACTGTTTTTT. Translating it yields CASSRDRPGATNEKLFF. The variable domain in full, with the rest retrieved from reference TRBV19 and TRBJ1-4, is DGGITQSPKYLFRKEGQNVTLSCEQNLNHDAMYWYRQDPGQGLRLIYYSQIVNDFQKGDIAEGYSVSREKKESFPLTVTSAQKNPTAFYLCASSRDRPGATNEKLFFGSGTQLSVL.

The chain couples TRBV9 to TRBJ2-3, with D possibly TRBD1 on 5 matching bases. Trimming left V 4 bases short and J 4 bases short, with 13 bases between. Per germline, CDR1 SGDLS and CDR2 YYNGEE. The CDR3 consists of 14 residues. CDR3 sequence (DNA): TGTGCCAGCAGCCAAATACAAGGGGCAGATACGCAGTATTTT. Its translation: CASSQIQGADTQYF.

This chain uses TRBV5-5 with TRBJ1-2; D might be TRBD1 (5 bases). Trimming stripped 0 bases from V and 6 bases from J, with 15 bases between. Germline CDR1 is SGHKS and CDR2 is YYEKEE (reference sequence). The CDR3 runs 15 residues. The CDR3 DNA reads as TGTGCCAGCAGCTTGGATGGGCAGGGAGGCAATGGCTACACCTTC. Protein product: CASSLDGQGGNGYTF.

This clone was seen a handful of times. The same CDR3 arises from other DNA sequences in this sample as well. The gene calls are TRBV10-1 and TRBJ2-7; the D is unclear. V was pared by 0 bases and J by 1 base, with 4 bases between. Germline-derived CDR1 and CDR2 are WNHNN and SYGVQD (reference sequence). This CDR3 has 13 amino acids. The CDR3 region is CASSESSSYEQYF. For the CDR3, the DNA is TGCGCCAGCAGTGAGTCCTCTTCCTACGAGCAGTACTTC.

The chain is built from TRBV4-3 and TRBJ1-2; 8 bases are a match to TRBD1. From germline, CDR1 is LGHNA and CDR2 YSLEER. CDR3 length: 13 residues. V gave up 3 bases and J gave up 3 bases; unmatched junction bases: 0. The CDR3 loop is CASSQDRDYGYTF. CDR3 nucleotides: TGCGCCAGCAGCCAGGACAGGGACTATGGCTACACCTTC.

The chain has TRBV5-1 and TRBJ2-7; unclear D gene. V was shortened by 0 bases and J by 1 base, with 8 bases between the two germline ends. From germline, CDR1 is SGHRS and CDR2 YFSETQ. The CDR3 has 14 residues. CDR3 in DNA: TGCGCCAGCAGCTTGGGACCTCCTTCCTACGAGCAGTACTTC. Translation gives CASSLGPPSYEQYF.

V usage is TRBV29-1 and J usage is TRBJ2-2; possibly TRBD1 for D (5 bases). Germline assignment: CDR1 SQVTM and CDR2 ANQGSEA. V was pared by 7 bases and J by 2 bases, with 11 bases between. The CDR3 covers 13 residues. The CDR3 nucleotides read TGCAGCGCCGCCAGGGTAAACACCGGGGAGCTGTTTTTT. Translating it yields CSAARVNTGELFF.

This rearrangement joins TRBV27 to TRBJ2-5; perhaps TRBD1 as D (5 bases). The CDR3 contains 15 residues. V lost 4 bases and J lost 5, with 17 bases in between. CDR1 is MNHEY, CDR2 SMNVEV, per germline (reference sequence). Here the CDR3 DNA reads TGTGCCAGCAGTTCGGCCAGGGATGGTTGGGAGACCCAGTACTTC. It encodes CASSSARDGWETQYF.

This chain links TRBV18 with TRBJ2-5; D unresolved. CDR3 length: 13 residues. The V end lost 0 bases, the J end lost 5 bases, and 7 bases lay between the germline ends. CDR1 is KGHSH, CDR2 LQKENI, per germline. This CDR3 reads CASSPPTGETQYF. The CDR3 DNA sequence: TGTGCCAGCTCACCACCGACCGGCGAGACCCAGTACTTC.